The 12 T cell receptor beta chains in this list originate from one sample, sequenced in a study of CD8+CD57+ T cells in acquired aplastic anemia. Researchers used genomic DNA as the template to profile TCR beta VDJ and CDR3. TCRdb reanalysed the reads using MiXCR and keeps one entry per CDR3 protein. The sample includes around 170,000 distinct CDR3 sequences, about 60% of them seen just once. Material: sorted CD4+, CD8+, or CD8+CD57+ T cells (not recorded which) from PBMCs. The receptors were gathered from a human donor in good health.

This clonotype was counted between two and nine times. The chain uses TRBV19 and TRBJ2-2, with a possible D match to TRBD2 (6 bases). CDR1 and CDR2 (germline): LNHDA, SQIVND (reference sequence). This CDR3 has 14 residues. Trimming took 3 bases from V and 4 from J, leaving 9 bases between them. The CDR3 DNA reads TGTGCCAGTAGTATCCAGGGACTCACCGGGGAGCTGTTTTTT. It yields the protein CASSIQGLTGELFF.

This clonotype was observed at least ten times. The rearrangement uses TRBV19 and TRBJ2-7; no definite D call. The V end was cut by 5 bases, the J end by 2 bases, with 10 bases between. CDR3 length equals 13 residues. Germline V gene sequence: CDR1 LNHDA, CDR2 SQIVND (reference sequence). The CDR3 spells CASSPRLTYEQYF. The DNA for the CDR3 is TGTGCCAGTAGTCCTCGTCTAACCTACGAGCAGTACTTC.

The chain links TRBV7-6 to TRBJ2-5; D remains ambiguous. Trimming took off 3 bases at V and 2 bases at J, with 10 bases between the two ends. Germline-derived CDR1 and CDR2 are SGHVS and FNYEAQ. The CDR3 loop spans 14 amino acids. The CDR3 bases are TGTGCCAGCAGCTTGACACCGATGCAAGAGACCCAGTACTTC. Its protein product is CASSLTPMQETQYF.

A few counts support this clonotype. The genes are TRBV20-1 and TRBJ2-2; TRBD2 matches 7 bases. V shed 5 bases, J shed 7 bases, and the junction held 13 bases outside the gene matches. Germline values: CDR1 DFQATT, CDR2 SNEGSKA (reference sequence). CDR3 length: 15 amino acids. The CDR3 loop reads CSARRGGGSGGELFF. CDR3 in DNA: TGCAGTGCTCGACGGGGCGGGGGATCTGGCGGGGAGCTGTTTTTT.

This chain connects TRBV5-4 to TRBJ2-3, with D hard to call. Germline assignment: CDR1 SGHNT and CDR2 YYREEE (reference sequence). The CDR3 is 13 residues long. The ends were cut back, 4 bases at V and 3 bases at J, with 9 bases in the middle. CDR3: CASSQEWTDTQYF. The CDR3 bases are TGTGCCAGCAGCCAAGAATGGACAGATACGCAGTATTTT.

The CDR3 region is CSVVNGQAEYGYTF. The CDR3 coding sequence is TGCAGCGTTGTGAACGGACAGGCAGAATATGGCTACACCTTC. V is TRBV29-1 and J is TRBJ1-2; 7 nucleotides align to TRBD1. V lost 4 bases and J lost 5; bases outside the gene matches: 10. The CDR3 covers 14 residues. The V gene's germline CDR1 is SQVTM and CDR2 ANQGSEA. The full variable domain, its missing parts supplied by reference TRBV29-1 and TRBJ1-2, is SAVISQKPSRDICQRGTSLTIQCQVDSQVTMMFWYRQQPGQSLTLIATANQGSEATYESGFVIDKFPISRPNLTFSTLTVSNMSPEDSSIYLCSVVNGQAEYGYTFGSGTRLTVV.

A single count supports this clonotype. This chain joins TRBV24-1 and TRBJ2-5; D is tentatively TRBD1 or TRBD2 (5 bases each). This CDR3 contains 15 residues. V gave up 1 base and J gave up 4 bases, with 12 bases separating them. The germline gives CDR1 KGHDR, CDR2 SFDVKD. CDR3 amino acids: CATSDFTRAGETQYF. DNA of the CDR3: TGTGCCACCAGTGATTTCACCAGGGCGGGAGAGACCCAGTACTTC.

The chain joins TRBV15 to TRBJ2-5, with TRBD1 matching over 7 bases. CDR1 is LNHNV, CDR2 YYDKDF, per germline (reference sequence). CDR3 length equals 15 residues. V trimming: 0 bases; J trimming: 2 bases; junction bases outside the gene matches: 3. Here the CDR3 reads CATSRDTGVQETQYF. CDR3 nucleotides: TGTGCCACCAGCAGAGACACAGGGGTTCAAGAGACCCAGTACTTC.

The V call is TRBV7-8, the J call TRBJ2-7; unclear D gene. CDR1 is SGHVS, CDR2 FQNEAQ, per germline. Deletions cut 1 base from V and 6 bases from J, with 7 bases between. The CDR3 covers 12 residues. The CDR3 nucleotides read TGTGCCAGCAGCTTAGGTTTCGGCGAGCAGTACTTC. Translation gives CASSLGFGEQYF.

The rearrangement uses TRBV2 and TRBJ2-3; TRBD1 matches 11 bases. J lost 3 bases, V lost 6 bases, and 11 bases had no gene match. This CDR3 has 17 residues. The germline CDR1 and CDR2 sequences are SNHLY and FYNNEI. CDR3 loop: CASRERTGGYETDTQYF. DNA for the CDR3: TGTGCCAGCAGGGAGAGGACAGGGGGCTATGAAACAGATACGCAGTATTTT.

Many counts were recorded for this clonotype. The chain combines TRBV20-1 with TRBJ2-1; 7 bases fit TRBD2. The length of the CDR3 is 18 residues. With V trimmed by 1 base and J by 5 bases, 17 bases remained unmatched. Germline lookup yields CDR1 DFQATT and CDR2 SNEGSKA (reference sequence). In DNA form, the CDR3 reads TGCAGTGCTAGAGTGGCTCTGTCGGCGGGAGAAAGGAACAATGAGCAGTTCTTC. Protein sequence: CSARVALSAGERNNEQFF.

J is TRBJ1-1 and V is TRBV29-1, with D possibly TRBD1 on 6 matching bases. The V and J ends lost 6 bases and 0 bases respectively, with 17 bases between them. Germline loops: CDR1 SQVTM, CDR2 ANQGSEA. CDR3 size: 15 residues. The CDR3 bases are TGCAGCGTGGGGGCAGGTTGGGGAATGAACACTGAAGCTTTCTTT. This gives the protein CSVGAGWGMNTEAFF.